The subject of this entry is one TCR beta chain. Its specificity is unknown. The CDR3 length is 14 residues. The V gene's germline CDR1 is SGDLS and CDR2 YYNGEE. J lost 6 bases, V lost 4 bases, and 4 bases had no gene match. The sample is drawn from a study of T-cell reconstitution after alpha-beta-depleted transplantation in children. Whole-study results and caveats: The study reportedly traced alpha-beta T cells about two months after transplant to several hundred expanded graft clones. Surviving recipient T cells and thymic progenitors underlay high day-60 TCRbeta diversity in some patients.

Preparation of the TCRbeta library involved a method that used unique molecular identifiers. TCRdb passed the PCR reads through MiXCR, listing each CDR3 protein once. The data show 90,000 to 100,000 distinct CDR3 sequences, with more than 20% seen just once and around 21% held by the top ten. This sample comprised PBMCs, obtained before TCRalphabeta/CD19-depleted stem cell transplant. The chain links TRBV9 to TRBJ1-4; the match to TRBD1 covers 9 bases. The source is a boy younger than 10 with acute lymphoblastic leukemia, due to receive a stem cell transplant. The CDR3: CASSHRDRDEKLFF. CDR3 nucleotides: TGTGCCAGCAGCCATCGGGACAGGGATGAAAAACTGTTTTTT. The variable domain in full, with the rest retrieved from reference TRBV9 and TRBJ1-4, is DSGVTQTPKHLITATGQRVTLRCSPRSGDLSVYWYQQSLDQGLQFLIQYYNGEERAKGNILERFSAQQFPDLHSELNLSSLELGDSALYFCASSHRDRDEKLFFGSGTQLSVL.